Listed below are T cell receptor beta chains from one sample, sequenced in a study of OX40 agonist ivuxolimab in advanced cancers. Method: immunoSEQ multiplex PCR; TCRdb's copy keeps in-frame clones and lacks some. The sample yields about 48,000 clones, about 81% seen once. The starting material was CD4+ or CD8+ T cells sorted from blood, obtained in a trial of the OX40 agonist ivuxolimab. These receptors all come from an adult with an advanced solid tumor such as melanoma, head and neck, liver or kidney cancer. Both conserved end residues are part of each CDR3. D genes are given only for firm matches. Clone size is shown for a subset of rows, as once, few, many or a class of expanded clone.

J gene	D gene	V gene	clone size	CDR3 protein	CDR3 DNA
TRBJ1-5	NA	TRBV4-1	once	CASSQVAGASNQPQHF	TGCGCCAGCAGCCAAGTGGCGGGGGCTAGCAATCAGCCCCAGCATTTT
TRBJ2-5	TRBD2	TRBV4-2	NA	CASSQGTSGVQETQYF	TGTGCCAGCAGCCAGGGGACTAGCGGAGTACAAGAGACCCAGTACTTC
TRBJ2-7	TRBD1	TRBV2	NA	CASSPEGRGLYEQYF	TGTGCCAGCAGTCCCGAGGGCAGGGGGCTGTACGAGCAGTACTTC
TRBJ2-3	NA	TRBV5-4	NA	CASSTERTDTQYF	TGTGCCAGCAGCACCGAGCGGACAGATACGCAGTATTTT
TRBJ2-1	TRBD2	TRBV7-7	NA	CASSSLAGGGNEQFF	TGTGCCAGCAGCTCACTAGCGGGAGGGGGCAATGAGCAGTTCTTC
TRBJ1-5	NA	TRBV5-5	NA	CASSFVAGDQPQHF	TGTGCCAGCAGCTTTGTGGCAGGGGATCAGCCCCAGCATTTT
TRBJ2-5	TRBD1	TRBV7-9	few	CASSLAADRLYQETQYF	TGTGCCAGCAGCTTAGCGGCGGACAGGCTATACCAAGAGACCCAGTACTTC
TRBJ2-7	TRBD2	TRBV4-3	NA	CASSQDTYSSGLGEQYF	TGCGCCAGCAGCCAAGATACTTATTCTAGCGGTCTTGGCGAGCAGTACTTC
TRBJ1-2	NA	TRBV5-6	NA	CASSLSFRGRGYTF	TGTGCCAGCAGCTTGAGTTTCAGGGGACGGGGCTACACCTTC
TRBJ2-1	TRBD2	TRBV30	NA	CAWEREGYNEQFF	TGTGCCTGGGAGCGGGAGGGCTACAATGAGCAGTTCTTC
TRBJ2-3	TRBD1	TRBV6-5	NA	CASSLTRDRGTDTQYF	TGTGCCAGCAGTTTAACACGGGACAGGGGCACAGATACGCAGTATTTT
TRBJ2-1	TRBD2	TRBV6-5	NA	CASSYGTSWNEQFF	TGTGCCAGCAGTTACGGGACTAGTTGGAATGAGCAGTTCTTC
TRBJ2-4	NA	TRBV25-1	NA	CASSDRWGAKNIQYF	TGTGCCAGCAGTGATAGGTGGGGGGCCAAAAACATTCAGTACTTC
TRBJ2-3	TRBD2	TRBV5-4	NA	CASSFSGTTDTQYF	TGTGCCAGCAGCTTTAGCGGGACCACAGATACGCAGTATTTT
TRBJ1-5	NA	TRBV19	NA	CASSIVRVRNQPQHF	TGTGCCAGTAGTATAGTTAGGGTTCGGAATCAGCCCCAGCATTTT
TRBJ2-7	NA	TRBV19	NA	CASSITVGGSQYF	TGTGCCAGTAGTATAACGGTCGGGGGATCGCAGTACTTC
TRBJ1-2	NA	TRBV21-1	NA	CASSKGVGGLGGYTF	TGTGCCAGCAGCAAAGGAGTAGGGGGCCTGGGGGGCTACACCTTC
TRBJ1-1	NA	TRBV5-4	NA	CASSFSGSEAFF	TGTGCCAGCAGCTTTTCCGGGTCTGAAGCTTTCTTT
TRBJ2-7	NA	TRBV14	NA	CASSQWGYEQYF	TGTGCCAGCAGCCAGTGGGGCTACGAGCAGTACTTC
TRBJ2-3	TRBD2	TRBV7-7	once	CASSTLAGGTDTQYF	TGTGCCAGCAGCACGCTAGCGGGAGGCACAGATACGCAGTATTTT
TRBJ2-3	NA	TRBV10-1	NA	CASSESKGSTDTQYF	TGCGCCAGCAGTGAGTCGAAGGGGAGCACAGATACGCAGTATTTT
TRBJ2-1	NA	TRBV9	once	CANSVEGNSYNEQFF	TGTGCCAACAGCGTAGAGGGCAACTCCTACAATGAGCAGTTCTTC
TRBJ1-5	NA	TRBV6-1	NA	CASRQNSNQPQHF	TGTGCCAGCAGACAGAATTCAAATCAGCCCCAGCATTTT
TRBJ2-5	TRBD2	TRBV7-8	NA	CASSLGSSGQETQYF	TGTGCCAGCAGCTTAGGTTCTAGCGGCCAAGAGACCCAGTACTTC
TRBJ2-3	NA	TRBV7-9	NA	CASSLEMADTQYF	TGTGCCAGCAGCTTAGAGATGGCGGATACGCAGTATTTT
TRBJ2-3	TRBD2	TRBV12-5	NA	CASGLVRWRGTQYF	TGTGCTAGTGGTTTGGTACGCTGGCGGGGGACGCAGTATTTT
TRBJ2-1	TRBD2	TRBV30	NA	CAWGRLAGGGNNEQFF	TGTGCCTGGGGTCGACTAGCGGGAGGGGGCAACAATGAGCAGTTCTTC
TRBJ1-5	NA	TRBV7-8	NA	CASSLQGSQPQHF	TGTGCCAGCAGCTTACAGGGAAGTCAGCCCCAGCATTTT
TRBJ2-5	NA	TRBV18	NA	CASSPPDGGETQYF	TGTGCCAGCTCACCGCCCGACGGTGGAGAGACCCAGTACTTC
TRBJ2-5	TRBD1	TRBV6-1	NA	CASSDTGGLIETQYF	TGTGCCAGCAGCGACACAGGGGGACTGATCGAGACCCAGTACTTC
TRBJ1-1	NA	TRBV4-3	NA	CASSQDDPGTNTEAFF	TGCGCCAGCAGCCAAGACGACCCAGGGACGAACACTGAAGCTTTCTTT
TRBJ1-3	NA	TRBV2	NA	CASSQSGGVFSGNTIYF	TGTGCCAGCAGTCAATCCGGGGGGGTTTTCTCTGGAAACACCATATATTTT
TRBJ2-7	NA	TRBV30	NA	CAWSVDGYYEQYF	TGTGCCTGGAGTGTGGACGGGTACTACGAGCAGTACTTC
TRBJ1-3	NA	TRBV7-8	NA	CASIARRTVSGNTIYF	TGTGCCAGCATCGCTAGGCGGACAGTTTCTGGAAACACCATATATTTT
TRBJ2-3	NA	TRBV5-8	few	CASSLAPGDTQYF	TGTGCCAGCAGCTTGGCTCCCGGAGATACGCAGTATTTT
TRBJ1-1	TRBD1	TRBV6-1	NA	CARKQGAGTEAFF	TGTGCCAGAAAACAGGGGGCAGGGACTGAAGCTTTCTTT
TRBJ2-3	TRBD2	TRBV5-8	NA	CASSPGLAGGPTDTQYF	TGTGCCAGCAGCCCCGGACTAGCGGGAGGTCCCACAGATACGCAGTATTTT
TRBJ2-7	TRBD2	TRBV2	NA	CASILAGYEQYF	TGTGCCAGCATTCTAGCGGGGTACGAGCAGTACTTC
TRBJ2-2	TRBD1	TRBV9	NA	CASSGRGDRGFTGELFF	TGTGCCAGCAGCGGACGAGGTGACAGGGGGTTTACCGGGGAGCTGTTTTTT
TRBJ1-2	NA	TRBV2	NA	CASSEGTYYGYTF	TGTGCCAGCAGTGAAGGGACATACTATGGCTACACCTTC
TRBJ2-3	TRBD1	TRBV5-1	few	CASSPRQGSTDTQYF	TGCGCCAGCAGCCCTCGACAGGGTAGCACAGATACGCAGTATTTT
TRBJ2-7	TRBD1	TRBV5-4	NA	CASSPRGDRGSYEQYF	TGTGCCAGCAGCCCCCGGGGGGACAGGGGGTCCTACGAGCAGTACTTC
TRBJ2-3	NA	TRBV11-3	NA	CASSFGSGTDTQYF	NA
TRBJ1-1	NA	TRBV10-1	NA	CASSEWMGLNTEAFF	TGCGCCAGCAGTGAGTGGATGGGATTGAACACTGAAGCTTTCTTT
TRBJ1-5	TRBD1	TRBV30	NA	CAWSVRGPGGDQPQHF	TGTGCCTGGAGTGTACGGGGGCCAGGGGGGGATCAGCCCCAGCATTTT
TRBJ2-2	NA	TRBV5-4	NA	CASSSVRTGELFF	TGTGCCAGCAGCTCGGTACGGACGGGGGAGCTGTTTTTT
TRBJ1-4	NA	TRBV7-2	NA	CASSLVPGSNEKLFF	TGTGCCAGCAGCTTAGTCCCCGGGAGTAATGAAAAACTGTTTTTT
TRBJ2-7	NA	TRBV15	NA	CATSTGLGSYEQYF	TGTGCCACCAGCACCGGCCTTGGCTCCTACGAGCAGTACTTC
TRBJ1-1	NA	TRBV7-6	NA	CASSLEPGTEAFF	TGTGCCAGCAGCTTAGAGCCGGGTACTGAAGCTTTCTTT
TRBJ2-7	NA	TRBV18	NA	CASSPRTDSYEQYF	TGTGCCAGCTCACCTAGGACAGACTCCTACGAGCAGTACTTC
TRBJ2-7	NA	TRBV5-6	NA	CASSWERSYEQYF	TGTGCCAGCAGCTGGGAGAGGTCCTACGAGCAGTACTTC
TRBJ1-2	TRBD1	TRBV2	NA	CASSEARTGGRRGYTF	TGTGCCAGCAGTGAAGCGCGTACAGGGGGTCGTCGTGGCTACACCTTC
TRBJ2-3	TRBD2	TRBV5-3	once	CARSLAPTSGESSTDTQYF	TGTGCCAGAAGCTTGGCCCCGACTAGCGGGGAATCTAGCACAGATACGCAGTATTTT
TRBJ2-5	NA	TRBV25-1	NA	CASSESGRYQETQYF	TGTGCCAGCAGTGAATCGGGCAGGTACCAAGAGACCCAGTACTTC
TRBJ1-2	TRBD1	TRBV30	NA	CALRTGSNYGYTF	TGTGCTTTAAGGACAGGCTCTAACTATGGCTACACCTTC
TRBJ1-5	NA	TRBV15	NA	CATSRDQGLPGYQPQHF	TGTGCCACCAGCAGAGATCAGGGACTCCCTGGGTATCAGCCCCAGCATTTT
TRBJ2-3	NA	TRBV7-9	NA	CASSFYSSDTQYF	TGTGCCAGCAGCTTTTACTCCTCCGATACGCAGTATTTT
TRBJ2-1	NA	TRBV5-1	NA	CASSLYRGYNEQFF	TGCGCCAGCAGCTTGTATCGCGGCTACAATGAGCAGTTCTTC
TRBJ2-7	TRBD2	TRBV14	NA	CASSQETPGLAGESYYYYEQYF	TGTGCCAGCAGCCAAGAAACCCCGGGACTAGCGGGAGAATCTTACTACTACTACGAGCAGTACTTC
TRBJ2-7	NA	TRBV6-6	NA	CASGTPRGSEQYF	TGTGCCAGCGGTACGCCCCGGGGCTCCGAGCAGTACTTC